Below, one T cell receptor beta chain is given with its context. The antigen remains undetermined. With constant-segment primers, 5'RACE yielded cDNA libraries of TCR alpha and TCR beta that carried sample barcodes and UMIs. MiXCR, run by TCRdb on the 5' RACE reads, gives a single entry per CDR3 protein. This table has 280,000 or so distinct CDR3 sequences, around 8% appearing once. This sample stems from a study of T-cell memory formation after mild COVID-19. Findings and limits, study-wide: CD4+ contracting clones were found mainly in CM and EM, and CD8+ ones in EMRA. Memory sampled before infection contained some responding clones, suggesting cross-reactive memory joined.

This sequence was found in a man aged 18 to 29 who had mild COVID-19 (a few samples of this study predate the infection). Cell type and time point are not known. Sequencing input: PBMCs or a T cell subset sorted from them (not recorded which).

The DNA of the CDR3 is TGTGCCAGCAGTTTAGGGACAGGGGGACCCTTCAGCAATCAGCCCCAGCATTTT. Protein sequence: CASSLGTGGPFSNQPQHF. The rearrangement joins TRBV12-3 or TRBV12-4 to TRBJ1-5; TRBD1 matches at 10 bases. Unmatched junction bases numbered 7, after V lost 1 base and J lost 1 base. The CDR3 sequence is 18 residues long.